The present T cell receptor beta chain was sequenced within a study of spatial heterogeneity in lung cancer. General observations from the study: For expanded intratumoral alpha and beta TCRs, counts tracked tumor mutation counts.

TCRdb redid the calling of the 5' RACE reads with MiXCR, one entry per CDR3 protein. The sample has more than 2,000 distinct CDR3 sequences, around a sixth seen once; the top ten hold more than 9%. Comments on this clonotype: Its cognate antigen is unknown.

CDR3 size: 15 residues. Germline CDR1 and CDR2: SGHTA and FQGNSA. With 5 bases clipped from V and 8 bases from J, the junction kept 8 bases outside the gene matches. The time point was: sample taken at primary tumor resection. V gene TRBV7-2 combines with J gene TRBJ1-4, with 10 bases fitting TRBD1. Sequenced material: lung tumor tissue, taken at surgery. The clonotype was recovered from a male donor with early-stage non-small cell lung cancer. The CDR3 protein is CASSLLGTGDEKLFF. CDR3 nucleotide sequence: TGTGCCAGCAGCCTCTTAGGGACAGGGGACGAAAAACTGTTTTTT. Full variable domain (outside the CDR3, taken from reference TRBV7-2 and TRBJ1-4): GAGVSQSPSNKVTEKGKDVELRCDPISGHTALYWYRQSLGQGLEFLIYFQGNSAPDKSGLPSDRFSAERTGGSVSTLTIQRTQQEDSAVYLCASSLLGTGDEKLFFGSGTQLSVL.